A single sample gave rise to the 3 T cell receptor beta chains below, sequenced in a study of blood T cells in healthy people across ages. The second PCR ran roughly 7 to 12 cycles with a sample-barcoded 5' primer and J-beta primers. TCRdb re-analysed the 5' RACE reads in MiXCR, keeping a single row per CDR3 protein. The profile shows about 1.8 million distinct CDR3 sequences, around half of them singletons. The sample taken for sequencing was blood. These receptor sequences come from a woman aged 40-49 years in good health.

Only a few counts were recorded for this clonotype. The CDR3 loop is CASSSPGQGGNNSPLHF. DNA of the CDR3: TGTGCCAGCAGTTCCCCTGGACAGGGAGGGAATAATTCACCCCTCCACTTT. This chain links TRBV28 with TRBJ1-6, with TRBD1 matching 8 bases. The germline CDR1 and CDR2 sequences are MDHEN and SYDVKM. The ends lost 4 bases at V and 5 bases at J; junction bases unmatched: 10. The CDR3 spans 17 residues.

This clonotype was observed a handful of times. The chain recombines TRBV7-2 with TRBJ2-3; 7 bases are a match to TRBD2. With V trimmed by 7 bases and J by 8 bases, 6 bases remained unmatched. The CDR3 spans 12 residues. CDR1 is SGHTA, CDR2 FQGNSA, per germline. CDR3 nucleotides: TGTGCCAGCACCCTGGGGGGGGGTACGCAGTATTTT. This sequence encodes CASTLGGGTQYF.

V gene TRBV5-1 combines with J gene TRBJ2-1, with 10 bases lining up with TRBD1. The CDR3 has 16 residues. Germline V CDR1 and CDR2: SGHRS, YFSETQ. Germline trimming cut 3 bases from V and 10 bases from J; bases unmatched to any gene: 13. The CDR3 here is CASSSSPGQGREEQFF. As DNA, the CDR3 is TGCGCCAGCAGCTCTTCACCGGGACAGGGGCGGGAAGAGCAGTTCTTC.